The T cell receptor beta chain under discussion was sequenced for a study of cytomegalovirus exposure and HLA in healthy donors (TCRdb year 2017). As for the study more broadly: In an earlier analysis of under 600 of the donors, around 300 Gb of sequence data and 90 million to 120 million unique TCR beta sequences from 180 million or so T cells were reported. The number of typed donors differed by locus: about 629-630 for A, B, C, DRB1 and DQB1; 522 for DQA1; over 600 for DPA1; and about 470 for DPB1. A later genetic analysis took genome-wide SNP genotypes for about three fifths of the 666 donors and used that subset as a discovery cohort. About 5 DR-DQ haplotypes were handled as single units for association and clustering, since linkage in the cohort was strong. To predict cytomegalovirus infection status, the study brought together high-throughput TCR immunosequencing, statistical association of individual TCRs with disease status, and machine learning. An early release covering around 630 HLA-typed donors comprised about 300 gigabases of sequencing data and roughly 85 million unique TCR sequences. A later analysis re-examined previously published TCR beta repertoires from around 670 donors and added high-resolution HLA genotyping to investigate patterns of TCR occurrence. Along with the roughly 710-subject first cohort, a separate validation cohort of approximately 110 different subjects was used. Rather than using new phenotypic data, the later analysis identified candidate immune exposures from TCR beta sequences and from how often those sequences occurred across donors. To decide whether each TCR beta V gene segment behaved as functional or pseudogenic, an earlier analysis of some 600 of the donors relied on high-throughput TCR beta sequencing. HLA typing included class I and class II loci at four-digit resolution. Across 398 genotyped donors of the cohort, an average of approximately 240,000 unique TCR beta nucleotide sequences per donor were sequenced, and roughly a sixth of those sequences were non-productive. Donor age, sex, ethnicity and CMV serostatus were compiled alongside the repertoire data. The genetic ancestry cluster associated with self-reported Caucasian donors included around 76% of the 398 genotyped donors. The aim of the study was to test whether cataloging public T cell receptors could identify signatures of past pathogen exposure. All discovery cohort repertoires had been generated on a single sequencing platform. The study used immunosequencing to profile the T cell repertoires of several hundred subjects and linked those repertoires to cytomegalovirus serostatus.

Receptor amplification or capture employed the immunoSEQ multiplex PCR assay. For the multiplex PCR, a mixture combining 60 forward primers for TCR Vbeta segments and 13 reverse primers for TCR Jbeta segments was used. Amplification of the CDR3 region of rearranged TCR beta genes was performed with a multiplex PCR assay on genomic DNA. The Illumina HiSeq System was used to sequence the amplified TCR beta libraries as 87-base-pair reads. On the study's bioinformatics: A later analysis tallied around 80 million unique TCR beta chains across the 640 or so repertoires, and about 12 million of those chains were shared by two or more donors. To remove PCR and sequencing errors, raw reads were error-corrected and collapsed into unique sequences using a nearest-neighbor algorithm that merged closely related sequences. V, D and J gene segments were assigned by aligning CDR3 sequences to IMGT reference sequences. For a sequence to be retained, at least a six-nucleotide match to both a V gene segment and a J gene segment was required. Rearrangements were classified as productive when the CDR3 lacked stop codons and remained in frame with V and J, and all other rearrangements were classified as non-productive. CDR3 was defined according to IMGT convention as the region running from the second conserved V-encoded cysteine to the conserved J-encoded phenylalanine. The earlier analysis of around 640 of the donors excluded sequences that lacked an unambiguous match to a single V gene segment. In an earlier analysis of a few hundred of the donors, a V segment was called functional when productive rearrangements were above 56.7%, and segregating when the standard deviation between donors exceeded 5%. A statistical classification framework was developed to diagnose cytomegalovirus status using the catalog of TCR beta chain sequences. In a later analysis, TCR nucleotide sequences were compared against IMGT/GENE-DB human TR gene sequences so that V and J genes could be assigned. Using the TCRdist pipeline, a later analysis assigned CDR3 sequences along with most-parsimonious VDJ recombination scenarios. In a later analysis, each TCR beta chain was defined by its CDR3 amino acid sequence together with its V-gene family, and reads without a unique V-gene family were excluded. As a way to deal with suspected cross-contamination and a sequencing artifact, a later analysis dropped nearly 600 nucleotide sequences that were highly shared and had low generation probability. In a later analysis, a clonal expansion index was calculated for each public chain from normalized within-repertoire ranks of inferred template counts. Generation probabilities in a later analysis came from a VDJ recombination model fitted to out-of-frame rearrangements, and those results were checked against IGoR. In a later analysis, hypergeometric tests were used to score TCR-TCR, TCR-HLA and TCR-CMV co-occurrence, with a repertoire-size bias correction applied to TCR pairs. A later analysis estimated false discovery rates by permuting HLA or CMV assignments 20 times. In a later analysis, co-occurring TCRs were grouped with DBSCAN, and TCRdist sequence similarity was added when clustering was performed within HLA-allele-positive subsets. Repertoires with fewer than 30,000 or more than 120,000 public chains, plus five repertoires with anomalous nucleotide sharing, were excluded from co-occurrence clustering. What TCRdb holds here is the immuneACCESS table cut down to in-frame rearrangements. Part of the clones is not present; checked against another copy, under half of the missing clones reflect an unresolved V gene, and the others are unexplained. That table supplies the V and J calls and clone size; D and trimming were determined from the DNA. The sample data list more than 150,000 clones, and 81% of these were observed just once. Approximately 3.9% of the sample comes from the top ten.

With regard to this clone: Its cognate antigen has yet to be identified. No per-base quality is available; no much larger clone lies one base away. This CDR3 is also generated by other DNA sequences in the sample.

In total, about 650 healthy bone marrow donors made up the cohort. Cohort members were all nominally healthy when sampled, although unrecorded immune exposures were likely present. The donor was CMV seronegative and belonged to the group of 350 or so seronegative cohort members. Each donor provided a peripheral blood sample, and peripheral blood mononuclear cells were used for TCR beta sequencing. Genomic DNA extraction from the blood cell samples was performed with the Qiagen DNeasy Blood Extraction Kit. V lost 5 bases and J lost 5 bases, and the count of bases not matched to a germline gene is 20. The CDR3 holds 19 amino acids from the cysteine to the phenylalanine. Of the read, only the CDR3 DNA is kept; its 57 bases are in frame from base 1. CDR1 and CDR2 (LNHNV, YYDKDF) derive from the germline V gene (reference sequence). Broader findings and caveats from the paper: In a later analysis, TCR association rates were found to vary across HLA loci, with the most associated TCRs seen for DRB1 alleles and the fewest for HLA-C alleles. The classifier was reported to diagnose cytomegalovirus status with high specificity and sensitivity in both the original and validation cohorts. In vitro tests confirmed that a few of the cytomegalovirus-associated TCR beta chains recognize cytomegalovirus antigens. A further reported finding was that TCR beta sequences accurately predicted the HLA-A and HLA-B alleles for most subjects in the first cohort. Assigning TCR associations to individual alleles was difficult when HLA alleles, especially DR and DQ, strongly co-occurred. Broadly in line with IMGT annotations, most TCR beta V segments showed up in productive rearrangements about 87% or about 30% of the time in an earlier analysis of 450 to 600 of the donors. According to the authors, the approach could potentially be generalized to other disease states and immunological phenotypes. Across donors, most TCR sequences were observed very rarely, whereas some public TCRs were present in many individuals. The only immune exposure information available for the cohort was CMV serostatus. A later genetic analysis associated a missense DCLRE1C variant with V-gene and J-gene trimming of TCR beta chains, and an independent cohort replicated the association. Only TCR beta chains were sequenced in this cohort, and the absence of alpha or paired-chain data limited detectable features. Linkage disequilibrium might explain the correlated functional status among segregating V segments, but an unknown experimental factor could not be ruled out. In a later analysis, HLA-associated TCR beta chains showed more clonal expansion and lower generation probabilities than non-associated chains that were equally common. Presence/absence analyses assumed roughly uniform sequencing depth across donors, an assumption that may not hold. According to a later analysis, parvovirus B19, influenza, CMV and Epstein-Barr virus appeared linked to several top co-occurrence clusters. Some IMGT-functional V segments, including TRBV6-2 and TRBV6-3, could not be told apart with the 87-base-pair reads, so those segments were excluded. A later analysis found that most CMV-associated TCR beta chains appeared HLA-restricted, with HLA associations seemingly driven largely by CMV exposure. A total of fewer than 200 TCR beta chains were listed by the study as associated with cytomegalovirus. Specific HLA alleles were associated with roughly 17,000 TCR beta sequences at a false discovery rate of 0.05 in a later analysis. Because HLA typing was unavailable for some donors at each locus, only the typed subset was used in association tests. Approximately 18 rarely observed V segments, including chromosome 9 orphons, were excluded from the earlier analysis of about 600 of the donors because counts were too low. A cluster of highly shared sequence variants was judged likely to represent a technical artifact of the sequencing pipeline. In a later genetic analysis, fewer N-insertions in productive TCRs were reported among donors in an Asian-associated ancestry cluster than the roughly 700-donor mean.

The sequenced sample was PBMCs. The V and J segments used are TRBV15 and TRBJ2-2, with 7 central nucleotides matching TRBD2. The receptor's source is a man in his fifties or sixties in good health and CMV-seronegative. CDR3 region: CATSQAGVRRYGGTGELFF. The DNA is as follows: TGTGCCACCAGCCAGGCGGGGGTTCGGCGGTATGGGGGAACCGGGGAGCTGTTTTTT.